The entry below gives a single TCR beta chain sequence along with its context. The antigen is undetermined. These data come from a study of graft-versus-host responses after intestinal transplantation. Study as a whole: Isolated intestinal, liver-intestinal, or multivisceral transplants had been given to the recipients. Recipients across the board were started on anti-thymocyte globulin induction, then kept on tacrolimus and steroids for about 3 years.

Data came from immunoSEQ multiplex PCR; TCRdb stores just in-frame clones and leaves some out. Among tens of thousands of clones listed, 89% were seen once. V shed 2 bases, J shed 4 bases, and the junction held 3 bases outside the gene matches. Germline V CDR1 and CDR2: SGHRS, YFSETQ. The CDR3 runs to 15 residues. The sequence derives from a human donor who was the organ donor for an intestinal transplant. The specimen comprised unstimulated CD4+ T cells sorted from spleen or lymph node cells, sampled before transplant. The V call is TRBV5-1, the J call TRBJ1-1; 12 bases align to TRBD1. In nucleotides, the CDR3 is TGCGCCAGCAGCTTACCGGGACAGGGGGCCACTGAAGCTTTCTTT. Translated, it gives CASSLPGQGATEAFF.